The count of the clone carrying this TCR beta chain is one. No antigen is known for it. Given a much more abundant clone one base away, this may be a read error. As to time point: sample taken at primary tumor resection. No cells were sorted before sequencing. The whole RNA sequenced was extracted from tumor, nontumor lung or frozen PBMC. In TCRdb, the 5' RACE reads were re-called with MiXCR into one record per CDR3 protein. The sample yields about 22,000 distinct CDR3 sequences, 4.5% to 7% seen once. The CDR3 consists of 13 residues. These data are taken from a study of spatial heterogeneity in lung cancer. Study-wide results and caveats: The appearance of ubiquitous expanded tumor TCRs in blood was greater at resection than follow-up.

The source was PBMCs, collected at surgery. The chain uses TRBV12-3 or TRBV12-4 and TRBJ2-2; no definite D call. This clonotype was obtained from a male donor with early-stage non-small cell lung cancer. CDR3 loop: CASSSSNTWELFF. In DNA, the CDR3 is TGTGCCAGCAGTTCAAGCAACACCTGGGAGCTGTTTTTT.